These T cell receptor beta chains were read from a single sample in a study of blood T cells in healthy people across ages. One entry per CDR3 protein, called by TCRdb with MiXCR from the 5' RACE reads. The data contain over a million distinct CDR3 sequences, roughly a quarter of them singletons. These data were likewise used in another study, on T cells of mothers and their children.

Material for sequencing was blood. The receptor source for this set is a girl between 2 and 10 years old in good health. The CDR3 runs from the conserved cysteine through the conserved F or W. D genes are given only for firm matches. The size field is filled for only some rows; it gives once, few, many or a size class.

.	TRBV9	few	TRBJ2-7	TGTGCCAGCAGCAATTGGGACGGTAGCTCCTACGAGCAGTACTTC	CASSNWDGSSYEQYF
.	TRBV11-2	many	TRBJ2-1	TGTGCCACCCGGGACGCAGAAAATGAGCAGTTCTTC	CATRDAENEQFF
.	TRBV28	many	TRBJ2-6	TGTGCCAGCAGACAGTCTGGGGCCAACGTCCTGACTTTC	CASRQSGANVLTF
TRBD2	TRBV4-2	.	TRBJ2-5	TGTGCCAGCAGCCAAGAAGGGTATGCGGGAGAGGGTGTCCAGTACTTC	CASSQEGYAGEGVQYF
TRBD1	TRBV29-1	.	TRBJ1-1	TGCAGCGTTCTGCTGCGGACAGGGACCAGCGAAGCTTTCTTT	CSVLLRTGTSEAFF
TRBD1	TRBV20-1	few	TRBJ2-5	TGCAGTGTCCCATCGACAGGGGGGGAGACCCAGTACTTC	CSVPSTGGETQYF
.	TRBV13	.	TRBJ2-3	TGTGCCAGCAGCATGAGAGGGACAGATACGCAGTATTTT	CASSMRGTDTQYF
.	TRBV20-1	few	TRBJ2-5	TGCAGTGCTAGAGGCTTGGGGAGCGTAGGTAGTGAGACCCAGTACTTC	CSARGLGSVGSETQYF
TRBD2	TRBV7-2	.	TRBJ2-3	TGTGCCAGCAGCGGGACGGGACTAGCCGGAACCGATCCGATTGATACGCAGTATTTT	CASSGTGLAGTDPIDTQYF
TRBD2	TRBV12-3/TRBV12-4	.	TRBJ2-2	TGTGCCAGCAGTTTAGCAACCGGGACTACCGACACCGGGGAGCTGTTTTTT	CASSLATGTTDTGELFF
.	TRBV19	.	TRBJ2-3	TGTGCCAGTAGTATATGGAGGGGCGACACAGATACGCAGTATTTT	CASSIWRGDTDTQYF
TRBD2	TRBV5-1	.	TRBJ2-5	TGCGCCAGCAGCTCACTAGCGGGAGACCAAGAGACCCAGTACTTC	CASSSLAGDQETQYF
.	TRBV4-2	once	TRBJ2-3	TGTGCCAGCAGCCAATTCCTTCAAGATACGCAGTATTTT	CASSQFLQDTQYF
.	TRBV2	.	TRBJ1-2	TGTGCCAGCAGTGAGGATCCCACCTACTATGGCTACACCTTC	CASSEDPTYYGYTF
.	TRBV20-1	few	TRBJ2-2	TGCAGTGCTAGAACTAGTCTAGTCCGAAACGGGGAGCTGTTTTTT	CSARTSLVRNGELFF
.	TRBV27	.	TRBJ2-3	TGTGCCAGCACTCCGAGGCTAGCGCCAGATACGCAGTATTTT	CASTPRLAPDTQYF
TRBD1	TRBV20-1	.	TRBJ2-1	TGCAGTGCTAGAGTCACCGGGACAGACAATGAGCAGTTCTTC	CSARVTGTDNEQFF
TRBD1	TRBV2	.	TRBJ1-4	TGTGCCAGCAACCGACAGGGTGATGAAAAACTGTTTTTT	CASNRQGDEKLFF
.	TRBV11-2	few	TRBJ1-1	TGTGCCAGCAGAGTACCAGGGCCCACTGAAGCTTTCTTT	CASRVPGPTEAFF
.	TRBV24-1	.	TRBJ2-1	TGTGCCACCAGTGATTCTGGGGTCGAGCAGTTCTTC	CATSDSGVEQFF
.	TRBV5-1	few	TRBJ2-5	TGCGCCAGCAGCTTGGGGGAGAAGCAAGAGACCCAGTACTTC	CASSLGEKQETQYF
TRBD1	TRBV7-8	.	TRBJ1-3	TGTGCCAGCAGCTTACAGTCGGCAGGGGGAAAAGGGGGGAAAGGTTACACCATATATTTT	CASSLQSAGGKGGKGYTIYF
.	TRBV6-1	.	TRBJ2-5	TGTGCCAGCAGTGAAGCTAGAAAGGGTGATGTTAGAGAGACCCAGTACTTC	CASSEARKGDVRETQYF
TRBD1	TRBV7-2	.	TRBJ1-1	TGTGCCAGCAGCCCTAAGACAGGGGCGAACACTGAAGCTTTCTTT	CASSPKTGANTEAFF
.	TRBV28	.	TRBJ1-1	TGTGCCAGCAGTTCCCCCCCGGGGAACACTGAAGCTTTCTTT	CASSSPPGNTEAFF
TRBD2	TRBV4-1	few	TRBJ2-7	TGCGCCAGCAGCCAAGCTAGCGGGGCCTACCTGGAGCAGTACTTC	CASSQASGAYLEQYF
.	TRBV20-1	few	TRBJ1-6	TGCAGTGCTAGAGATGGCCGACCGACCTATAATTCACCCCTCCACTTT	CSARDGRPTYNSPLHF
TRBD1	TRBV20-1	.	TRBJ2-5	TGCAGTGCTAGAGAGGTCCCCAGGGGGCTTCAAGAGACCCAGTACTTC	CSAREVPRGLQETQYF
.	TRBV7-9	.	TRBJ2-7	TGTGCCAGCAGCCGGGACTCCGAGGGCTACGAGCAGTACTTC	CASSRDSEGYEQYF
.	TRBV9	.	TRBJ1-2	TGTGCCAGCAGCGTCTCGAGAAGCTACACCTTC	CASSVSRSYTF
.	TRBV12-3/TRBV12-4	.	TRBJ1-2	TGTGCCAGCAGTTTCGAGGCCGGGACCTATGGCTACACCTTC	CASSFEAGTYGYTF
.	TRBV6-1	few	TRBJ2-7	TGTGCCAGCAGGGCTAGAAGCTCCTACGAGCAGTACTTC	CASRARSSYEQYF
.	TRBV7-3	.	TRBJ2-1	TGTGCCAGCAGCTTAAGAGTCGGGGTTGAGCAGTTCTTC	CASSLRVGVEQFF
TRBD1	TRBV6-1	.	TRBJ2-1	TGTGCCAGCGGCAAGGGACAGGGGTACAATGAGCAGTTCTTC	CASGKGQGYNEQFF
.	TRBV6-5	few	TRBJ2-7	TGTGCCAGCAGTTACGAAAGGGGACGCGAGCAGTACTTC	CASSYERGREQYF
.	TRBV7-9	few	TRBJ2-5	TGTGCCAGCAGCCCCCGCCCAGGGACCCAAGTCCAAGAGACCCAGTACTTC	CASSPRPGTQVQETQYF
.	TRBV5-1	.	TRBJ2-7	TGCGCCAGCAGCTGGACGGAGCTAAGCTACGAGCAGTACTTC	CASSWTELSYEQYF
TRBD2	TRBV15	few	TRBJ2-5	TGTGCCACCAGCATGGGAGAACTAGCGGGGGGGCAAGAGACCCAGTACTTC	CATSMGELAGGQETQYF
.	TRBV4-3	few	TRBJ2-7	TGCGCCAGCAGCCAAGATCGAGGAAATTGGGTTGACCTCCTAAGCGAGCAGTACTTC	CASSQDRGNWVDLLSEQYF
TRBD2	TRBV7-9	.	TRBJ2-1	TGTGCCAGCCGAGGGTCGACTAGCGGAGATTACAATGAGCAGTTCTTC	CASRGSTSGDYNEQFF
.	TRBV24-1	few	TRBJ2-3	TGTGCCACCAGTCGAGCAACCCCCACAGATACGCAGTATTTT	CATSRATPTDTQYF
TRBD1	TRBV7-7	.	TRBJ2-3	TGTGCTAGCAGCGAGGGACAGGGGGTGACAGATACGCAGTATTTT	CASSEGQGVTDTQYF
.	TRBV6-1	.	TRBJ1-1	TGTGCCACCAGCAGCCTGGATGGGGAGATAGCTTTCTTT	CATSSLDGEIAFF
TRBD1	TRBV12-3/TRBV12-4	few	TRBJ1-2	TGTGCCAGCAGTTTAGGGGACAGGGGGATTGGCTACACCTTC	CASSLGDRGIGYTF
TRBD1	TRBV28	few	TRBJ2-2	TGTGCCAGCAGTTTACCCGGACAGGGGGCGCGAAAACGGAACACCGGGGAGCTGTTTTTT	CASSLPGQGARKRNTGELFF